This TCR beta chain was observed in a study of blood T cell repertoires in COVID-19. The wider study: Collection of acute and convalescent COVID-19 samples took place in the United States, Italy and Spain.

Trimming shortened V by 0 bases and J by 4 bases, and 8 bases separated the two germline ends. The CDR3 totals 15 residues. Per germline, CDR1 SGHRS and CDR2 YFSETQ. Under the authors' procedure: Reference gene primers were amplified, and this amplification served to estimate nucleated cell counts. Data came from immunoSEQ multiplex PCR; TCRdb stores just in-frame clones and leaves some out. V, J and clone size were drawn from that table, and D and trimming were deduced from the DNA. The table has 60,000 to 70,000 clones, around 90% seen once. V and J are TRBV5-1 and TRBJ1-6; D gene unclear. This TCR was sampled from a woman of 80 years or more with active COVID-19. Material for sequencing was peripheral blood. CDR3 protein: CASSLGIDYNSPLHF. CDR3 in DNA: TGCGCCAGCAGCTTGGGTATAGATTATAATTCACCCCTCCACTTT.